This TCR beta chain was obtained from a study of patients and donors after allogeneic stem cell transplantation. V was pared by 0 bases and J by 4 bases, with 9 bases between. Germline loops: CDR1 LGHNA, CDR2 YSLEER. This CDR3 contains 14 residues. This clonotype was recorded at least ten times. MiXCR, applied by TCRdb to the RT-PCR reads, yields one record per CDR3 protein. Seen here are approximately 430,000 distinct CDR3 sequences, approximately 16% observed once, and the top ten hold around 6.8%. The chain combines TRBV4-3 with TRBJ1-1; maybe TRBD1 (6 bases). This sequence was found in a human donor who was either an allogeneic HSCT recipient or a stem cell or donor lymphocyte infusion donor (not recorded which). It is not recorded whose cells these are; they may come from a transplant donor. The sample taken for sequencing was blood, either unsorted or a sorted T cell fraction (not recorded which). DNA for the CDR3: TGCGCCAGCAGCCAAGAGGGGGCATTCACTGAAGCTTTCTTT. It encodes CASSQEGAFTEAFF.